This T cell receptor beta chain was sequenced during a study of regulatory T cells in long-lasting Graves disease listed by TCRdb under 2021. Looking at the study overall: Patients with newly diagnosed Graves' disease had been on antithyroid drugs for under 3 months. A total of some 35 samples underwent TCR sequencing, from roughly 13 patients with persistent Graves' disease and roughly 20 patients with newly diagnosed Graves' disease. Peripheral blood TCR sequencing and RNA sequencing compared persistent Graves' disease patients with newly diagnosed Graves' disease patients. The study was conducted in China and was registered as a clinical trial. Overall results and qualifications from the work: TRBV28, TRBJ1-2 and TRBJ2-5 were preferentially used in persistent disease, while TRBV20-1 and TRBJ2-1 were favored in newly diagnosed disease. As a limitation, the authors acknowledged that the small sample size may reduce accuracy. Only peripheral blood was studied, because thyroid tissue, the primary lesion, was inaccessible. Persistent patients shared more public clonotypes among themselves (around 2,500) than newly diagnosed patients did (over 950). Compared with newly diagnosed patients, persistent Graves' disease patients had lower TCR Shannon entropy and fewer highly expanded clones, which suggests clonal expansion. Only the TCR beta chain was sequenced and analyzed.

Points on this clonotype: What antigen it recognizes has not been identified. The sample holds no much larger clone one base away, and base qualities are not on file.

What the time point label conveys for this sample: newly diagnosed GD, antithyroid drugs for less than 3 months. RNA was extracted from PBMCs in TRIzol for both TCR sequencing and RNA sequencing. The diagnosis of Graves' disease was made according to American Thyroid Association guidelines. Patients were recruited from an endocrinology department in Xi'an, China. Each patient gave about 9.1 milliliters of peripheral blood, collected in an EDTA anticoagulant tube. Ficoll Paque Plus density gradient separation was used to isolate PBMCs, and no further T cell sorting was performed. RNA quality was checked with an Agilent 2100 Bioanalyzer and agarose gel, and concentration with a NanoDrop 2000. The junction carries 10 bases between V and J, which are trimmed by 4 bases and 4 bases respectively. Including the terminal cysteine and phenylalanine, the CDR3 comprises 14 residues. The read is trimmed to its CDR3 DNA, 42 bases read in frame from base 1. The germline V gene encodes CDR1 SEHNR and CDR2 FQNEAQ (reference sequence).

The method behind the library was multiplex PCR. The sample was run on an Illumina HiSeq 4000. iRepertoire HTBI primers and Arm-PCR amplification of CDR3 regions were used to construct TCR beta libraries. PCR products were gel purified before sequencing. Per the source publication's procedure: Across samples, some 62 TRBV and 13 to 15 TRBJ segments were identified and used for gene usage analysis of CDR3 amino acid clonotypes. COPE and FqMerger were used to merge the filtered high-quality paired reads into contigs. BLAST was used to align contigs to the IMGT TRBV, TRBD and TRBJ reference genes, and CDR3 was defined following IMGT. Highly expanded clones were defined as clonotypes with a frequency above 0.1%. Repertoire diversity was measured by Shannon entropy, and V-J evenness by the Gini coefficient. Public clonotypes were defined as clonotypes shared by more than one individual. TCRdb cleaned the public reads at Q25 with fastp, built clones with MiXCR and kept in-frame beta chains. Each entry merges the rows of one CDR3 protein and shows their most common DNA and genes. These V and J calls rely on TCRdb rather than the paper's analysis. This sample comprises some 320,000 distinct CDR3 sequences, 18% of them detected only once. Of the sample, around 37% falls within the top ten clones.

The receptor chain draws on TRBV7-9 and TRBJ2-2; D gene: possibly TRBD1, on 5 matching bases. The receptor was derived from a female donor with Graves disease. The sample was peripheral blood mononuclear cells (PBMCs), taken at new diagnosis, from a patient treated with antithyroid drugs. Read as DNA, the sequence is TGTGCCAGCAGCTACATCAGGGTCACCGGGGAGCTGTTTTTT. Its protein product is CASSYIRVTGELFF. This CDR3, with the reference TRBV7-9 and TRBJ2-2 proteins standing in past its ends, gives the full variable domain DTGVSQNPRHKITKRGQNVTFRCDPISEHNRLYWYRQTLGQGPEFLTYFQNEAQLEKSRLLSDRFSAERPKGSFSTLEIQRTEQGDSAMYLCASSYIRVTGELFFGEGSRLTVL.